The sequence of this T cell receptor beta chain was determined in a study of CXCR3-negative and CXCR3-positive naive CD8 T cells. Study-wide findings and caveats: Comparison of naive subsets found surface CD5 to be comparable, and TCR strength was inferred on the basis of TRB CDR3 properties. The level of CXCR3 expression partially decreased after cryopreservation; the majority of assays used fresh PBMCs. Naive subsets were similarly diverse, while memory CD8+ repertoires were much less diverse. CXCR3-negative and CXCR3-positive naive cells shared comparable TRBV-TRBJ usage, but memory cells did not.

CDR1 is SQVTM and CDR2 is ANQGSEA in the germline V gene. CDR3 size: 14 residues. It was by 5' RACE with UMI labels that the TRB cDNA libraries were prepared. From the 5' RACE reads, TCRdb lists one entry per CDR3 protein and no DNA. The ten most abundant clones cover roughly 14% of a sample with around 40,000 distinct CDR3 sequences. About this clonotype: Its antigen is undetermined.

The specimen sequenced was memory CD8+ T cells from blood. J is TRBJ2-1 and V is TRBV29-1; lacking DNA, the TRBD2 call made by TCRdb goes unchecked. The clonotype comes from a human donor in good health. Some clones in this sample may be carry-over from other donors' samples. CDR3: CSVEETSRYNEQFF.